These 32 T cell receptor beta chains originate from one sample sequenced in a study of blood T cells in healthy people across ages. A second 7 to 11 cycle PCR used barcoded and J-beta primers. In TCRdb, the 5' RACE reads were re-called with MiXCR into one record per CDR3 protein. The top ten clones hold about a quarter of a sample with 800,000 or so distinct CDR3 sequences, under 80% of them seen once. The sequencing input was blood. These receptors were taken from a man aged 25-45 years in good health.

This clonotype occurred a few times. CDR3 sequence reads: CASSYELAGDEQYF. CDR3 bases: TGTGCCAGCAGTTACGAACTAGCGGGGGATGAGCAGTACTTC. The J gene is TRBJ2-7, the V gene TRBV6-5; 11 nucleotides line up with TRBD2. CDR3 length equals 14 residues. After removal of 2 bases from V and 7 bases from J, the junction contained 4 bases not matched to a gene. Germline V gives CDR1 MNHEY, CDR2 SVGAGI.

The chain is built from TRBV29-1 and TRBJ1-6; tentative D call: TRBD1 (5 bases). V lost 1 base and J lost 6, with 10 bases in between. CDR3 length: 14 residues. Per the germline V gene, CDR1 is SQVTM and CDR2 is ANQGSEA. The CDR3, as DNA: TGCAGCGTTGAAGCAGGGACGACTAATTCACCCCTCCACTTT. This translates into CSVEAGTTNSPLHF.

This chain joins TRBV20-1 and TRBJ2-7; 8 bases line up with TRBD1. CDR3 length: 11 amino acids. V was pared by 6 bases and J by 6 bases, with 4 bases of the junction left unmatched. From germline, CDR1 is DFQATT and CDR2 SNEGSKA (reference sequence). CDR3 nucleotide sequence: TGCAGTGCCCCCAGGGGGCGCGAGCAGTACTTC. This sequence encodes CSAPRGREQYF.

The rearrangement links TRBV28 to TRBJ2-7; 7 bases map to TRBD1. The CDR3 loop spans 14 amino acids. CDR1 and CDR2 (germline): MDHEN, SYDVKM. V dropped 6 bases and J dropped 7; count of bases not matched to a gene: 12. The CDR3 coding sequence is TGTGCCAGCAGGGGGACAGCCGGCCTTATTGAGCAGTACTTC. It yields the protein CASRGTAGLIEQYF.

The chain is built from TRBV29-1 and TRBJ2-1; D is tentatively TRBD1 or TRBD2 (7 bases each). The germline V and J ends were trimmed by 7 bases and 4 bases, with 23 bases remaining between them. The germline gives CDR1 SQVTM, CDR2 ANQGSEA. This CDR3 comprises 16 residues. The CDR3 protein is CSAGGSAGRNYNEQFF. The CDR3, as DNA: TGCAGCGCAGGGGGATCAGCGGGGCGGAATTACAATGAGCAGTTCTTC.

This chain joins TRBV20-1 and TRBJ1-2, with 8 positions matching TRBD1. The J segment lost 6 bases and the V segment lost 1 base, leaving 7 bases of the junction unmatched. There are 14 residues in the CDR3. From germline, CDR1 is DFQATT and CDR2 SNEGSKA (reference sequence). For the CDR3, the DNA is TGCAGTGCTAGAGTTGGCAGGGGGCACGATGGCTACACCTTC. Translating gives CSARVGRGHDGYTF.

The chain is built from TRBV6-5 and TRBJ2-7; TRBD2 matches at 7 bases. TRBJ2-5 matches the DNA end more closely, so the J call is doubtful. Germline V lookup: CDR1 MNHEY, CDR2 SVGAGI. This CDR3 spans 17 amino acids. The CDR3 coding sequence is TGTGCCAGCAGTTACGCCCAAGAGCCGGGGGGAGGAGAGACCCAGTACTTC. This gives the protein CASSYAQEPGGGETQYF.

This clonotype was detected once. V is TRBV20-1 and J is TRBJ2-1, with unresolved D. CDR1 is DFQATT and CDR2 is SNEGSKA in the germline V gene (reference sequence). The CDR3 has 13 amino acids. The germline V and J ends were trimmed by 6 bases and 4 bases, with 13 bases remaining between them. The CDR3 DNA sequence: TGCAGTGCCAGACCCACTATATACAATGAGCAGTTCTTC. Translation gives CSARPTIYNEQFF.

The chain has TRBV3-1 and TRBJ2-7; 10 positions agree with TRBD2. CDR1 LGHDT and CDR2 YNNKEL come from the germline V gene (reference sequence). The V and J ends lost 2 bases and 9 bases, in that order; junction bases with no gene match: 10. This CDR3 has 15 residues. CDR3 in amino acids: CASSQTSGASLGQYF. The CDR3 region has the DNA TGTGCCAGCAGCCAAACTAGCGGGGCATCCCTTGGGCAGTACTTC.

The sample holds a few counts of this clonotype. This chain joins TRBV7-3 and TRBJ2-1, with unresolved D. Trimming removed 4 bases at V and 10 bases at J, with 11 bases between. The CDR3 spans 12 residues. The germline gives CDR1 SGHTA, CDR2 FQGTGA. The CDR3 sequence is CASSYQSGEQFF. Written as DNA, the CDR3 is TGTGCCAGCAGCTACCAATCTGGGGAGCAGTTCTTC.

The chain couples TRBV9 to TRBJ2-7; perhaps TRBD2 as D (7 bases). The germline V gene has CDR1 SGDLS and CDR2 YYNGEE. The length of the CDR3 is 17 residues. V was shortened by 3 bases and J by 3 bases, with 22 bases between the two germline ends. The CDR3 here is CASSGPRGGPHDYEQYF. In DNA form, the CDR3 reads TGTGCCAGCAGCGGCCCAAGGGGGGGACCCCATGACTACGAGCAGTACTTC.

This clonotype has only a few counts. The chain employs TRBV20-1 and TRBJ2-3; 8 bases fit TRBD2. Per the germline V gene, CDR1 is DFQATT and CDR2 is SNEGSKA (reference sequence). This CDR3 comprises 18 residues. The J segment lost 0 bases and the V segment lost 3 bases, leaving 14 bases of the junction unmatched. The CDR3 reads CSARPYPGTRLSTDTQYF. The DNA for the CDR3 is TGCAGTGCTAGGCCTTACCCCGGGACTAGGCTAAGCACAGATACGCAGTATTTT.

V is TRBV30 and J is TRBJ1-5; 7 nucleotides line up with TRBD1. There are 13 residues in the CDR3. V was clipped by 5 bases and J by 7 bases; unmatched bases: 8. Germline lookup yields CDR1 GTSNPN and CDR2 SVGIG (reference sequence). The CDR3 sequence: CAWGGGGRQPQHF. The CDR3 bases are TGTGCCTGGGGGGGAGGGGGCAGGCAGCCCCAGCATTTT.

The rearrangement links TRBV20-1 to TRBJ2-7, with 8 bases identical to TRBD1. V lost 3 bases and J lost 5; bases outside the gene matches: 12. Germline CDR1 DFQATT, CDR2 SNEGSKA (reference sequence). This CDR3 spans 15 amino acids. CDR3 DNA: TGCAGTGCTAGGGGGAGGACAGGGTTGATCGACGAGCAGTACTTC. Translated, it gives CSARGRTGLIDEQYF.

Concerning this clonotype itself: The junction and the germline gene differ at one end; a read error may be behind it. V gene TRBV6-2 or TRBV6-3 combines with J gene TRBJ2-3, with D possibly matching TRBD2 (6 bases). From germline, CDR1 is MNHEY and CDR2 SVGEGT. The CDR3 length is 14 residues. The CDR3 coding sequence is TGTACCAGCAGCCTCCCTTTGGGGGGTCATGAGCAGTATTTT. Residues: CTSSLPLGGHEQYF.

The genes are TRBV20-1 and TRBJ2-3; unclear D gene. The CDR3 loop spans 10 amino acids. Germline V gene sequence: CDR1 DFQATT, CDR2 SNEGSKA (reference sequence). Trimming removed 5 bases at V and 5 bases at J, with 5 bases between. This CDR3 reads CSAHLDTQYF. The DNA of the CDR3 is TGCAGTGCTCACCTAGATACGCAGTATTTT.

This clonotype occurred a few times. V and J are TRBV29-1 and TRBJ2-4, with 7 bases identical to TRBD2. Trimming took 4 bases from V and 4 from J; bases not matched to a gene: 4. This CDR3 contains 13 residues. Germline V gene lookup returns CDR1 SQVTM and CDR2 ANQGSEA. CDR3 nucleotides: TGCAGCGTTGTACAAGCGGGGAAAAACATTCAGTACTTC. It specifies CSVVQAGKNIQYF.

The chain has TRBV14 and TRBJ1-2, with 7 bases identical to TRBD1. The J segment lost 4 bases and the V segment lost 3 bases, leaving 8 bases of the junction unmatched. This CDR3 has 15 residues. Germline V gives CDR1 SGHDN, CDR2 FVKESK. CDR3 protein: CASSHWDSRVYGYTF. The CDR3 DNA follows: TGTGCCAGCAGCCACTGGGACAGCCGGGTCTATGGCTACACCTTC.

The chain links TRBV10-3 to TRBJ2-7; D call uncertain. Trimming removed 3 bases from V and 6 bases from J, with 21 bases in between. In germline, CDR1 is ENHRY, CDR2 SYGVKD. The CDR3 has 16 residues. The CDR3 protein is CAISDPRDTYPTEQYF. The CDR3 coding sequence is TGTGCCATCAGTGACCCGCGAGACACCTATCCTACCGAGCAGTACTTC.

This clonotype was seen a few times. This rearrangement joins TRBV3-1 to TRBJ2-1; D call uncertain. V was trimmed by 0 bases and J by 1 base, leaving 10 bases between them. The CDR3 runs 16 residues. CDR1 is LGHDT, CDR2 YNNKEL, per germline (reference sequence). The CDR3 DNA reads as TGTGCCAGCAGCCAAGATCAGTTTGGATCCTACAATGAGCAGTTCTTC. Protein sequence: CASSQDQFGSYNEQFF.

The sample holds one count of this clonotype. The chain employs TRBV6-1 and TRBJ2-3; 11 positions agree with TRBD2. The J segment lost 2 bases and the V segment lost 6 bases, leaving 16 bases of the junction unmatched. Looked up from germline, CDR1 is MNHNS and CDR2 is SASEGT. The CDR3 covers 19 residues. The CDR3 nucleotides are TGTGCCAGCAGAGGGATTGAGACTAGCGGGGAGGCAACCACAGATACGCAGTATTTT. Translating it yields CASRGIETSGEATTDTQYF.

This clonotype has ten or more counts. The chain joins TRBV4-2 to TRBJ1-4, with 7 positions matching TRBD1. Unmatched junction bases numbered 10, after V lost 3 bases and J lost 3 bases. This CDR3 has 17 amino acids. In germline, CDR1 is LGHNA, CDR2 YNFKEQ. The CDR3 nucleotides are TGTGCCAGCAGCCAGGACCCCCAGGGGGGCCCTAATGAAAAACTGTTTTTT. It translates to CASSQDPQGGPNEKLFF.

The DNA of the CDR3 is TGTGCCAGCAGTCCCCTAGGAGTAGCTGGGGCCAACGTCCTGACTTTC. This translates into CASSPLGVAGANVLTF. The chain links TRBV6-6 to TRBJ2-6; D remains unclear. Trimming removed 5 bases at V and 2 bases at J, with 13 bases between. This CDR3 has 16 residues. From germline, CDR1 is MNHNY and CDR2 SVGAGI (reference sequence).

This chain uses TRBV9 with TRBJ2-5; TRBD2 aligns across 11 bases. V was clipped by 0 bases and J by 0 bases; unmatched bases: 7. CDR1 SGDLS and CDR2 YYNGEE come from the germline V gene. The CDR3 is made up of 18 amino acids. CDR3: CASSVALAGDTYQETQYF. The CDR3 DNA sequence: TGTGCCAGCAGCGTAGCACTAGCGGGAGACACTTACCAAGAGACCCAGTACTTC. Full variable domain (missing parts from reference TRBV9 and TRBJ2-5): DSGVTQTPKHLITATGQRVTLRCSPRSGDLSVYWYQQSLDQGLQFLIQYYNGEERAKGNILERFSAQQFPDLHSELNLSSLELGDSALYFCASSVALAGDTYQETQYFGPGTRLLVL.

This clonotype occurred a few times. The rearrangement joins TRBV7-2 to TRBJ2-1; the D is unclear. The CDR3 length is 19 residues. CDR1 and CDR2 (germline): SGHTA, FQGNSA. Trimming took off 2 bases at V and 0 bases at J, with 20 bases between the two ends. The CDR3 reads CASSLSVPVSPSSYNEQFF. Here the CDR3 DNA reads TGTGCCAGCAGCTTATCGGTCCCCGTTAGCCCCAGCTCCTACAATGAGCAGTTCTTC.

The V call is TRBV4-3, the J call TRBJ2-2; TRBD1 agrees at 7 bases. With 2 bases clipped from V and 7 bases from J, the junction kept 7 bases outside the gene matches. The CDR3 has 15 residues. CDR1 is LGHNA, CDR2 YSLEER, per germline. CDR3 in amino acids: CASSQLGGAGGELFF. The CDR3 DNA is TGCGCCAGCAGCCAACTAGGGGGCGCAGGCGGGGAGCTGTTTTTT.

The J gene is TRBJ1-2, the V gene TRBV7-9; D might be TRBD1 (5 bases). This CDR3 contains 12 residues. V dropped 3 bases and J dropped 8 bases, with 10 bases sitting between them. Per germline, CDR1 SEHNR and CDR2 FQNEAQ (reference sequence). The CDR3 DNA reads TGTGCCAGCAGCTTTCGGGACGGCGGCTACACCTTC. The encoded protein is CASSFRDGGYTF.

This clonotype was recorded only once. The chain uses TRBV11-3 and TRBJ2-1; no definite D call. CDR3 length: 13 amino acids. Trimming took off 2 bases at V and 6 bases at J, with 8 bases between the two ends. In germline, CDR1 is SGHNT, CDR2 YENEEA. In DNA, the CDR3 is TGTGCCAGCAGCTTAATGGCTAGCAATGAGCAGTTCTTC. Protein sequence: CASSLMASNEQFF.

The rearrangement joins TRBV7-2 to TRBJ2-1, with TRBD1 matching 9 bases. This CDR3 is 16 amino acids long. With 2 bases clipped from V and 4 bases from J, the junction kept 6 bases outside the gene matches. The germline gives CDR1 SGHTA, CDR2 FQGNSA. The CDR3 coding sequence is TGTGCCAGCAGCTTAACCGGACAGGGGATGTACAATGAGCAGTTCTTC. This sequence encodes CASSLTGQGMYNEQFF.

The chain carries TRBV5-5 and TRBJ2-7, with a weak D call TRBD2 (5 bases). CDR3 size: 15 residues. The germline V gene has CDR1 SGHKS and CDR2 YYEKEE (reference sequence). Trimming removed 4 bases at V and 4 bases at J, with 18 bases between. CDR3 sequence: CASSPSPQSDYEQYF. Here the CDR3 DNA reads TGTGCCAGCAGCCCTAGCCCCCAGTCGGATTACGAGCAGTACTTC.

The count of this clonotype is one. The chain joins TRBV6-2 or TRBV6-3 to TRBJ2-1; TRBD2 aligns across 10 bases. Germline values: CDR1 MNHEY, CDR2 SVGEGT. This CDR3 has 15 amino acids. The trim removed 5 bases at V and 7 bases at J, leaving 8 bases unmatched. DNA of the CDR3: TGTGCCAGCAGTCCAAGAGTAGCGGGGGGAAATGAGCAGTTCTTC. Protein sequence: CASSPRVAGGNEQFF.

The chain couples TRBV12-3 or TRBV12-4 to TRBJ1-2; D possibly corresponds to TRBD1 (6 bases). V was trimmed by 5 bases and J by 4 bases, leaving 17 bases between them. The CDR3 has 15 amino acids. CDR3 protein: CASSLEGGRIYGYTF. CDR3 nucleotides: TGTGCCAGCAGTCTAGAAGGGGGGCGGATCTATGGCTACACCTTC.